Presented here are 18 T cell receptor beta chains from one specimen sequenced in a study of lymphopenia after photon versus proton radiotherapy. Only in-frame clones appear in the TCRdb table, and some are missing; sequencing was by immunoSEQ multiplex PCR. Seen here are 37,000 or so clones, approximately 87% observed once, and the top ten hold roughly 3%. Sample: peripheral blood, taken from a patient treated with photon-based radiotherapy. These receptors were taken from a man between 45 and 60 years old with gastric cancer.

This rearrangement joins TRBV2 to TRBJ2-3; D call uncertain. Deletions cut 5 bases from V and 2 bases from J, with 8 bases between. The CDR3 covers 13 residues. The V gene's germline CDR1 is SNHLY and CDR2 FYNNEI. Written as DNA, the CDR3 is TGTGCCAGCAGTCCCCCATTCACAGATACGCAGTATTTT. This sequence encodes CASSPPFTDTQYF.

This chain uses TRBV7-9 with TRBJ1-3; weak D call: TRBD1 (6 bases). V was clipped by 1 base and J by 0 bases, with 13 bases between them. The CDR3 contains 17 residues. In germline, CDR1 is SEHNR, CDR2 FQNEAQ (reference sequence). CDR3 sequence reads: CASSLEGGRHSGNTIYF. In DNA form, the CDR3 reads TGTGCCAGCAGCTTAGAAGGGGGACGGCACTCTGGAAACACCATATATTTT.

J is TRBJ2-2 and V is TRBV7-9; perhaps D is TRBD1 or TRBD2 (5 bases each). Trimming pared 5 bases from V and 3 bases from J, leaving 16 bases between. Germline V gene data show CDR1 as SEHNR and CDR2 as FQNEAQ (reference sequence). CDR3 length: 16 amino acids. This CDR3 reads CASSLQRRGDTGELFF. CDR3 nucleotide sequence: TGTGCCAGCAGCCTCCAGCGCCGAGGGGACACCGGGGAGCTGTTTTTT.

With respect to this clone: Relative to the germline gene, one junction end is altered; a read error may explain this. The chain's CDR3 is CASSLGSGGNYAQYF. DNA for the CDR3: TGTGCCAGCAGCTTAGGGAGCGGGGGGAACTACGCGCAGTACTTC. This chain uses TRBV11-3 with TRBJ2-7, with TRBD2 matching 9 bases. CDR1 SGHNT and CDR2 YENEEA come from the germline V gene. The CDR3 is 15 residues long.

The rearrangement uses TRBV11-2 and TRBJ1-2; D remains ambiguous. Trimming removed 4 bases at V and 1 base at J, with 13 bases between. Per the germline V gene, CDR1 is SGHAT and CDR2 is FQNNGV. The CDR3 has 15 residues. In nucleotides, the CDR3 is TGTGCCAGCAGCTCCGACGTGGGGAATAACTATGGCTACACCTTC. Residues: CASSSDVGNNYGYTF.

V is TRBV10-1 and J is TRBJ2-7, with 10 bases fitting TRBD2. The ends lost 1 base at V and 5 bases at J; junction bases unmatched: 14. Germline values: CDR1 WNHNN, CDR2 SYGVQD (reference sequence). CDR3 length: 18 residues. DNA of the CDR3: TGCGCCAGCAGTGAGTTCGACCTTCGAAGCGGGAGGGCCGACGAGCAGTACTTC. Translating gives CASSEFDLRSGRADEQYF.

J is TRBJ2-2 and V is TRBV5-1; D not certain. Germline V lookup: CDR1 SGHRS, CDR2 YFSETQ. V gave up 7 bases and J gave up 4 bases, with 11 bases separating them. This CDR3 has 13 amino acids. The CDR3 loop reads CASHGDGTGELFF. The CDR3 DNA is TGCGCCAGCCATGGGGATGGCACCGGGGAGCTGTTTTTT.

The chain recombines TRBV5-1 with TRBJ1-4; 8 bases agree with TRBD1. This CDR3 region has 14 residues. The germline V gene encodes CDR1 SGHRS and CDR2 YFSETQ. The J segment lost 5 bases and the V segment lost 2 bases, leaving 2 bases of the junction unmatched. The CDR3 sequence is CASSLQGGNEKLFF. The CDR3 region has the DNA TGCGCCAGCAGCTTACAGGGGGGGAATGAAAAACTGTTTTTT. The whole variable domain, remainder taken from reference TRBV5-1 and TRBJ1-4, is KAGVTQTPRYLIKTRGQQVTLSCSPISGHRSVSWYQQTPGQGLQFLFEYFSETQRNKGNFPGRFSGRQFSNSRSEMNVSTLELGDSALYLCASSLQGGNEKLFFGSGTQLSVL.

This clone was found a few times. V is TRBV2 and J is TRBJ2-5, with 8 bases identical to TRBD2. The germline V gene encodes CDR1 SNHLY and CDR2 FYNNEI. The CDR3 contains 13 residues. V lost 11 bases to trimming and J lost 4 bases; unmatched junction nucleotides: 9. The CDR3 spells CAGSGNGGETQYF. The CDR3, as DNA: TGTGCCGGTAGCGGGAACGGGGGAGAGACCCAGTACTTC.

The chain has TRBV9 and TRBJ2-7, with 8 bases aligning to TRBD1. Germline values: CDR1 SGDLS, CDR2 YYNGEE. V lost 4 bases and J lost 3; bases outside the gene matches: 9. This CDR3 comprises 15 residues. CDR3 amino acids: CASSPVDRVVYEQYF. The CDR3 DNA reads TGTGCCAGCAGCCCCGTGGACAGGGTGGTCTACGAGCAGTACTTC.

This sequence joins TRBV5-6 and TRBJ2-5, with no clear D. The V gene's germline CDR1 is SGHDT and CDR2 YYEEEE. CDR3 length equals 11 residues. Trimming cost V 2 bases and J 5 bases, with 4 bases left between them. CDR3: CASSFSETQYF. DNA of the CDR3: TGTGCCAGCAGCTTCAGTGAGACCCAGTACTTC.

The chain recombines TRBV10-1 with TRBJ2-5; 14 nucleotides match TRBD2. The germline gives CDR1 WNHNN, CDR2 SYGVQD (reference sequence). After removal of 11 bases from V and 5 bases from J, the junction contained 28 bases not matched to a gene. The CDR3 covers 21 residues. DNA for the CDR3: TGCGCCGGTGAACTCCGGGACAGGGTTAGGGGACTAGCGGGAGCCTGGGAGACCCAGTACTTC. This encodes CAGELRDRVRGLAGAWETQYF.

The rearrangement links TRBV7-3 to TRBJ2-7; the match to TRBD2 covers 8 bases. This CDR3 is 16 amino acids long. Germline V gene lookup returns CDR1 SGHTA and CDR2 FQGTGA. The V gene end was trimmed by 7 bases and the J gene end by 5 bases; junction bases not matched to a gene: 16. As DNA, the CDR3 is TGTGCCAGCATCCATACCCGCGGGAGGAGGGCCCACGAGCAGTACTTC. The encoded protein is CASIHTRGRRAHEQYF.

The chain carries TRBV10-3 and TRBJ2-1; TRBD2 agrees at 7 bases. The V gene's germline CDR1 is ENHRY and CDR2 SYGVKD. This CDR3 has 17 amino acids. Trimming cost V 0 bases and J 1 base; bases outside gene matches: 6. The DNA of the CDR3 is TGTGCCATCAGTGAGTCAGTGGGCGGGGGATCCTACAATGAGCAGTTCTTC. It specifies CAISESVGGGSYNEQFF.

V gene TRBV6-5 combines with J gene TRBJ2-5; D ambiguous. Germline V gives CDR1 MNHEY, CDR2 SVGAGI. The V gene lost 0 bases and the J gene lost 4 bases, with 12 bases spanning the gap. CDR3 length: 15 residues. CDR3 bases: TGTGCCAGCAGTTACTCGCCCCTCTTCGGAGAGACCCAGTACTTC. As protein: CASSYSPLFGETQYF.

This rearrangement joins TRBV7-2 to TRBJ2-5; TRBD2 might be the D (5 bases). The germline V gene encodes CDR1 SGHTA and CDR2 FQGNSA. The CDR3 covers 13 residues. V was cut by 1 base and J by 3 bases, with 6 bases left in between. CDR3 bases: TGTGCCAGCAGCTTAGAGAGGGAAGAGACCCAGTACTTC. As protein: CASSLEREETQYF.

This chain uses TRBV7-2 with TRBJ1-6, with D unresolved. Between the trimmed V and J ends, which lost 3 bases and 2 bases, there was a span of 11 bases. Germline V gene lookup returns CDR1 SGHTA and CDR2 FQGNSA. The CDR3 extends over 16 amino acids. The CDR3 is CASSFRREPYNSPLHF. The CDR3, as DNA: TGTGCCAGCAGCTTCCGGCGGGAACCCTATAATTCACCCCTCCACTTT.

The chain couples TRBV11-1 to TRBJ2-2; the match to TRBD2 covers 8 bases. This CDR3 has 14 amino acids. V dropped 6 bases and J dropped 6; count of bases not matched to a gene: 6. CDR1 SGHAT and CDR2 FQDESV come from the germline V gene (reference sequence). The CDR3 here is CASSISGMAGELFF. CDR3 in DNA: TGTGCCAGCAGTATTAGCGGGATGGCCGGGGAGCTGTTTTTT.